This T cell receptor (beta chain) is from a study of CD8+ T cells in alopecia areata. Study-wide context: Treated patients swallowed 5 to 10 mg of oral tofacitinib twice daily.

Sequencing relied on a cDNA template that was reverse transcribed from extracted RNA. Profiled with immunoSEQ multiplex PCR; TCRdb holds only in-frame clones, not every one. This sample has some 200,000 clones, with about 50% found just once. Concerning this clone itself: Its antigen remains unidentified.

Described treatment: oral pan-JAK inhibitor, 5-10 mg twice daily. Obtained from alopecia areata patients were lesional scalp punch biopsies along with peripheral blood. Findings of the study overall: Scalp clonality and expanded CD8+ clones among the top 100 showed significant decreases with tofacitinib. Mice gave a clearer picture of TCR sharing than patients did, possibly for HLA-related reasons.

This CDR3 is 13 amino acids long. Germline values: CDR1 SGHAT, CDR2 FQDESV (reference sequence). Trimming cost V 5 bases and J 2 bases; bases outside gene matches: 2. The V call is TRBV11-1, the J call TRBJ2-5, with 7 bases aligning to TRBD1. Sequencing used CD4+ T cells sorted from blood, obtained at week 4, from a patient treated with tofacitinib. The sequence was obtained from a human donor with alopecia areata. DNA for the CDR3: TGTGCCAGCAGCCGGGGACAGCAAGAGACCCAGTACTTC. Translation: CASSRGQQETQYF.